This T cell receptor beta chain was profiled in a study of blood T cell repertoires in COVID-19. Study-level background: In each case, the material was cDNA or gDNA derived from T cells, B-cell-depleted T cells, or PBMCs.

The data were produced by immunoSEQ multiplex PCR, yet TCRdb's version contains in-frame clones alone and is incomplete. The sample has 150,000 to 200,000 clones; 82% are singletons. The CDR3 loop spans 12 amino acids. Germline CDR1 is SGHAT and CDR2 is FQDESV (reference sequence). The V end lost 6 bases, the J end lost 5 bases, and 11 bases lay between the germline ends. The sample was PBMCs or T cells enriched from blood (not recorded which). This TCR was sampled from a man between 45 and 60 years old who had recovered from COVID-19. The chain carries TRBV11-1 and TRBJ2-7; D might be TRBD2 (6 bases). The CDR3 coding sequence is TGTGCCAGCAGAATGGGGGAGGACGAGCAGTACTTC. As protein: CASRMGEDEQYF.